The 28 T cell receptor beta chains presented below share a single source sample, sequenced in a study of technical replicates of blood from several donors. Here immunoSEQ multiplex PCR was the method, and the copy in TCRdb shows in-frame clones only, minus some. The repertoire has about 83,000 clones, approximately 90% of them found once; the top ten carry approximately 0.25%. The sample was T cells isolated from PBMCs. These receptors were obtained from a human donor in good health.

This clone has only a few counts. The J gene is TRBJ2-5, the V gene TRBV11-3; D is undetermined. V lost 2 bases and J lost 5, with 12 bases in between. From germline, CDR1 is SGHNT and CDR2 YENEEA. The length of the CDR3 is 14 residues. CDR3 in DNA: TGTGCCAGCAGCTTAAGAGAAAATCTCGAGACCCAGTACTTC. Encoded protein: CASSLRENLETQYF.

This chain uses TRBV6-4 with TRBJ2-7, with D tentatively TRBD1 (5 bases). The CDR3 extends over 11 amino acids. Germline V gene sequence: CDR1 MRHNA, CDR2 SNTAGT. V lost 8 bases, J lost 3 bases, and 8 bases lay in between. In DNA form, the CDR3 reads TGTGCCAGCCAAACAGGCTACGAGCAGTACTTC. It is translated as CASQTGYEQYF.

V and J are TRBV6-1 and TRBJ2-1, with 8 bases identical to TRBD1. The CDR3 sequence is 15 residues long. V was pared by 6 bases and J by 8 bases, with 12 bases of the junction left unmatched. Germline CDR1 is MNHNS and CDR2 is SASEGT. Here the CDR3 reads CASRTWTGRCDEQFF. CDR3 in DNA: TGTGCCAGCAGGACCTGGACAGGGAGGTGCGATGAGCAGTTCTTC.

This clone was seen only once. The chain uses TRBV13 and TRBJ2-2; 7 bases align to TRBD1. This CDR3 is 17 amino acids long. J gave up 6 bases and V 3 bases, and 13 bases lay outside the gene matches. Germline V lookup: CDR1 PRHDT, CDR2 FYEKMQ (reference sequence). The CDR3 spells CASSLFNRGFDAGELFF. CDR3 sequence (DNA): TGTGCCAGCAGCTTGTTTAACAGGGGTTTTGATGCCGGGGAGCTGTTTTTT.

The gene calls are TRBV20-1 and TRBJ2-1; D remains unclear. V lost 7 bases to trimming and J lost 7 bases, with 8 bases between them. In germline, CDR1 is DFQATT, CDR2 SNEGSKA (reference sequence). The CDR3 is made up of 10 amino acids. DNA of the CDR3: TGCAGTGTTGCCCTAAATGAGCAGTTCTTC. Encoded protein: CSVALNEQFF.

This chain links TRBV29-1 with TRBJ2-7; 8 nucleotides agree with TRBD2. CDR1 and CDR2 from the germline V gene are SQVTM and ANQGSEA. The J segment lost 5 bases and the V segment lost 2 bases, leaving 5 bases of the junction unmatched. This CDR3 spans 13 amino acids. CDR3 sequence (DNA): TGCAGCGTTGAAAGGAGCGGGAGCAACGAGCAGTACTTC. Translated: CSVERSGSNEQYF.

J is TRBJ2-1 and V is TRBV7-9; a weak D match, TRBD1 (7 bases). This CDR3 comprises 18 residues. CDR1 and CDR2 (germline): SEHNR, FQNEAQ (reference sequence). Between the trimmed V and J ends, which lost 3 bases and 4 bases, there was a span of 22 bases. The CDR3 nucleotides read TGTGCCAGCAGCTTCTCCGGGGGAGGACAGGAGGGATACAATGAGCAGTTCTTC. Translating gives CASSFSGGGQEGYNEQFF.

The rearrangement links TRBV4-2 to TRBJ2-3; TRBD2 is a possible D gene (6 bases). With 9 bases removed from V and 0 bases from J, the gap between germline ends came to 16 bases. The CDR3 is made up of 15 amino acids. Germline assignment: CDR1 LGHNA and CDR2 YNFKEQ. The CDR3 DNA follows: TGTGCCAGTAGAATTAGCGGATCTAGCACAGATACGCAGTATTTT. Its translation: CASRISGSSTDTQYF.

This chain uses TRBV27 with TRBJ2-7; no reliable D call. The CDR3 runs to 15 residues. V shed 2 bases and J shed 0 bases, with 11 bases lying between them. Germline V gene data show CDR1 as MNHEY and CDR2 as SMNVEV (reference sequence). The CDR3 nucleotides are TGTGCCAGCAGTTTAGGGCCGGCCGTCTCCTACGAGCAGTACTTC. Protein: CASSLGPAVSYEQYF.

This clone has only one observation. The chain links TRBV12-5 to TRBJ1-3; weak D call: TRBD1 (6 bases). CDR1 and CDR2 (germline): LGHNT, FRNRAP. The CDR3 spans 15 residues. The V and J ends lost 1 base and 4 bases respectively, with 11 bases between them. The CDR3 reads CASGLDRVAGNTIYF. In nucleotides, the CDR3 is TGTGCTAGTGGTTTGGACAGGGTCGCAGGAAACACCATATATTTT. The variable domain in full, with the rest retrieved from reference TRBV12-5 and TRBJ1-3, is DARVTQTPRHKVTEMGQEVTMRCQPILGHNTVFWYRQTMMQGLELLAYFRNRAPLDDSGMPKDRFSAEMPDATLATLKIQPSEPRDSAVYFCASGLDRVAGNTIYFGEGSWLTVV.

In DNA form, the CDR3 reads TGCGCCAGCAGCCAAGAATACAGGGTGATGACAGAGACCCAGTACTTC. Protein: CASSQEYRVMTETQYF. The V gene is TRBV4-1, the J gene TRBJ2-5, with a weak D call TRBD1 (6 bases). The CDR3 spans 16 residues. V dropped 0 bases and J dropped 4 bases, with 15 bases sitting between them. Per germline, CDR1 MGHRA and CDR2 YSYEKL.

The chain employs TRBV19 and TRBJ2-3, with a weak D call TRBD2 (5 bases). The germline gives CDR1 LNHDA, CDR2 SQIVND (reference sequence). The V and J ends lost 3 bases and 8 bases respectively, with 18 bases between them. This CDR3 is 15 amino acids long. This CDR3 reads CASSIASGHGVTQYF. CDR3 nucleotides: TGTGCCAGTAGTATCGCTTCTGGTCACGGGGTTACGCAGTATTTT.

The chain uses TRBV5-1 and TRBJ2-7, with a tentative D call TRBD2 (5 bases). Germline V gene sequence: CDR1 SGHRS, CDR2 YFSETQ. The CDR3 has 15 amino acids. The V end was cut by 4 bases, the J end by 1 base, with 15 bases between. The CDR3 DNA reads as TGCGCCAGCAGCACCGGGGAACTCCCTTCCTACGAGCAGTACTTC. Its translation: CASSTGELPSYEQYF. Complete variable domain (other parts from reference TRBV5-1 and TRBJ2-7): KAGVTQTPRYLIKTRGQQVTLSCSPISGHRSVSWYQQTPGQGLQFLFEYFSETQRNKGNFPGRFSGRQFSNSRSEMNVSTLELGDSALYLCASSTGELPSYEQYFGPGTRLTVT.

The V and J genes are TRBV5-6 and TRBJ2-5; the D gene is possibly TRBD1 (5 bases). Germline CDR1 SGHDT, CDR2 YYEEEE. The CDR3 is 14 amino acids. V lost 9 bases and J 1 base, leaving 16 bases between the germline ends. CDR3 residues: CATMGQGLQETQYF. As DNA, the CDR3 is TGTGCCACCATGGGTCAGGGCCTCCAAGAGACCCAGTACTTC. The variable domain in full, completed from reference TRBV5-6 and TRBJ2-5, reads DAGVTQSPTHLIKTRGQQVTLRCSPKSGHDTVSWYQQALGQGPQFIFQYYEEEERQRGNFPDRFSGHQFPNYSSELNVNALLLGDSALYLCATMGQGLQETQYFGPGTRLLVL.

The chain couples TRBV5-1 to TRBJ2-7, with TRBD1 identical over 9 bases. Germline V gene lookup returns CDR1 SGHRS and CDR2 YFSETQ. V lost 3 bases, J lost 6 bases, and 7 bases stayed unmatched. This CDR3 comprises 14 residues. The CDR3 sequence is CASSSRDRVGEQYF. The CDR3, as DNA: TGCGCCAGCAGCTCCCGGGACAGGGTGGGCGAGCAGTACTTC.

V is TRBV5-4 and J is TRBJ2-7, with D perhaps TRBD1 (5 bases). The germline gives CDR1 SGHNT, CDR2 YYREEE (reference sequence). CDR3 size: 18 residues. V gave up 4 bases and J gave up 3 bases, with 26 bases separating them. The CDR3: CASSRTGWGARGVYEQYF. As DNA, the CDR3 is TGTGCCAGCAGCCGGACGGGTTGGGGCGCTCGTGGGGTCTACGAGCAGTACTTC.

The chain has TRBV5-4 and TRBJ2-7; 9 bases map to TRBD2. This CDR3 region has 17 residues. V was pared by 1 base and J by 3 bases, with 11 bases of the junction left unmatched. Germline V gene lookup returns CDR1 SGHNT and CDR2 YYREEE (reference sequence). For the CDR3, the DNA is TGTGCCAGCAGCTTGTCTCCAGGACTAGCGATTAACTACGAGCAGTACTTC. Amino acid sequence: CASSLSPGLAINYEQYF.

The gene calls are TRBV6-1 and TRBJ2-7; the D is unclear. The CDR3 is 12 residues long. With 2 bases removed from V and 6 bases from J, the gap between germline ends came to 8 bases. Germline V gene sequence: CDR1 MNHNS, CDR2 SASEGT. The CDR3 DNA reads TGTGCCAGCAGTGAAAGTAGCCTCGAGCAGTACTTC. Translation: CASSESSLEQYF.

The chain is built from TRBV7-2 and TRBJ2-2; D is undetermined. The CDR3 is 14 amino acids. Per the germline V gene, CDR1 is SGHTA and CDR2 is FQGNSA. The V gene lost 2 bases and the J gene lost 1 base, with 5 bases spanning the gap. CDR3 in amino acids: CASSLNRNTGELFF. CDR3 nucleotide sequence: TGTGCCAGCAGCTTAAACAGGAACACCGGGGAGCTGTTTTTT.

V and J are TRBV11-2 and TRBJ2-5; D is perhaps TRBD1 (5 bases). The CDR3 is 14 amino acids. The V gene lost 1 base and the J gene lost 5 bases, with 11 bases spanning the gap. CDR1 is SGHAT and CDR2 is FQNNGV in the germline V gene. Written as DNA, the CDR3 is TGTGCCAGCAGCTTAGCAGGGCTTGGGGAGACCCAGTACTTC. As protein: CASSLAGLGETQYF.

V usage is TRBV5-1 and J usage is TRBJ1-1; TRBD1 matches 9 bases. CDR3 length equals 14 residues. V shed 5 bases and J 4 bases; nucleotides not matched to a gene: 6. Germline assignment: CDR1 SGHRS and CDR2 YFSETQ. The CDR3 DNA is TGCGCCAGCAGACCACAGGGGGCCCCCACTGAAGCTTTCTTT. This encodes CASRPQGAPTEAFF. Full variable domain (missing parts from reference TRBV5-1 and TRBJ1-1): KAGVTQTPRYLIKTRGQQVTLSCSPISGHRSVSWYQQTPGQGLQFLFEYFSETQRNKGNFPGRFSGRQFSNSRSEMNVSTLELGDSALYLCASRPQGAPTEAFFGQGTRLTVV.

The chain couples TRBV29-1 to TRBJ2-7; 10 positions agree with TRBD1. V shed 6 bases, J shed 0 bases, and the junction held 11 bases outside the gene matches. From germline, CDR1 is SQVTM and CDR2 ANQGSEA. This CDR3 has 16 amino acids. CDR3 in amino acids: CSVDGTRTGGSYEQYF. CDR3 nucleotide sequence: TGCAGCGTCGACGGGACACGGACAGGGGGCTCCTACGAGCAGTACTTC.

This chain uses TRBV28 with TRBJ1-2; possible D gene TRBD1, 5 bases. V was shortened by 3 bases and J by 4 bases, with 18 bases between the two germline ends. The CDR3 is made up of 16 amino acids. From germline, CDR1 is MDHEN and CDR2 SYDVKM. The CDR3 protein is CASSFRGLGAGYGYTF. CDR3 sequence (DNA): TGTGCCAGCAGTTTTAGGGGATTAGGGGCCGGCTATGGCTACACCTTC.

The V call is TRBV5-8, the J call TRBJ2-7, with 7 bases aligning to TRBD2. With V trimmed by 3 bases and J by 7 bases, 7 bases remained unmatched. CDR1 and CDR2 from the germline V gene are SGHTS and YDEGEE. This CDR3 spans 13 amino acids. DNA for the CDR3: TGTGCCAGCAGCTGGGAGGGCCGATGGGAGCAGTACTTC. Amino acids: CASSWEGRWEQYF. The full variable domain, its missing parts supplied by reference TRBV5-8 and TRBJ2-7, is EAGVTQSPTHLIKTRGQQATLRCSPISGHTSVYWYQQALGLGLQFLLWYDEGEERNRGNFPPRFSGRQFPNYSSELNVNALELEDSALYLCASSWEGRWEQYFGPGTRLTVT.

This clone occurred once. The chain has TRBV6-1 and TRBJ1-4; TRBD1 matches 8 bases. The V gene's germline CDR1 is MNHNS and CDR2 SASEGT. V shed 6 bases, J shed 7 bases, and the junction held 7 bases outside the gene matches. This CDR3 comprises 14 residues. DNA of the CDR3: TGTGCCAGCAGGTTCGTAGGACAGGGTGAAAAACTGTTTTTT. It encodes CASRFVGQGEKLFF.

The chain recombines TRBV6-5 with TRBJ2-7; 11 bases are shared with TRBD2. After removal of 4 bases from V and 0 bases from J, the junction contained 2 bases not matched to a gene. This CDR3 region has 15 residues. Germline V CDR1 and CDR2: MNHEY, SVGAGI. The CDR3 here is CASSLAGGPSYEQYF. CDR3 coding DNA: TGTGCCAGCAGTTTAGCGGGGGGGCCCTCCTACGAGCAGTACTTC.

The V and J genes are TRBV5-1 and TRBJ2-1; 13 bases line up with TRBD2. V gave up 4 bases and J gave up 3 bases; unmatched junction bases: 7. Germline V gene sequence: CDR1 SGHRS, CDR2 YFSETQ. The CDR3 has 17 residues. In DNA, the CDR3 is TGCGCCAGCAGCGGTTTGGGACTAGCGGGGTTCTACAATGAGCAGTTCTTC. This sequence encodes CASSGLGLAGFYNEQFF.

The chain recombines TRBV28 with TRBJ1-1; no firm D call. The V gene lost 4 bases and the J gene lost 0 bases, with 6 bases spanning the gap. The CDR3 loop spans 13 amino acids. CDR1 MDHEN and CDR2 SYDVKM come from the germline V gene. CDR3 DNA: TGTGCCAGCAGTTCCCGTATGAACACTGAAGCTTTCTTT. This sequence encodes CASSSRMNTEAFF.